These 19 T cell receptor beta chains originate from one sample sequenced in a study of identical twins. Each CDR3 protein is one row after TCRdb ran MiXCR on the 5' RACE reads. The data hold around 480,000 distinct CDR3 sequences, with 13% to 15% observed a single time. A further study also used this sample, focusing on yellow fever vaccine responses in identical twins.

Sequencing input: CD4+ T cells sorted from blood. These receptors were taken from a woman younger than 30 in good health.

The chain combines TRBV10-2 with TRBJ1-3; D is ambiguous. The CDR3 runs 10 residues. Germline assignment: CDR1 WSHSY and CDR2 SAAADI. V lost 8 bases to trimming and J lost 3 bases, with 2 bases between them. The CDR3 spells CASGGNTIYF. Here the CDR3 DNA reads TGCGCCAGCGGTGGAAACACCATATATTTT.

V is TRBV20-1 and J is TRBJ2-7; D may be TRBD2 (5 bases). V lost 4 bases and J lost 3, with 16 bases in between. The CDR3 runs to 14 residues. The germline V gene has CDR1 DFQATT and CDR2 SNEGSKA (reference sequence). The CDR3 sequence: CSATPPTRYYEQYF. DNA of the CDR3: TGCAGTGCTACACCTCCTACTAGATACTACGAGCAGTACTTC.

The CDR3 loop is CASSVEGDSSYEQYF. The DNA for the CDR3 is TGTGCCAGCAGCGTAGAAGGGGACAGTTCCTACGAGCAGTACTTC. This chain links TRBV9 with TRBJ2-7; 7 bases are shared with TRBD1. The CDR3 sequence is 15 residues long. Germline values: CDR1 SGDLS, CDR2 YYNGEE. V trimming: 0 bases; J trimming: 1 base; junction bases outside the gene matches: 4.

This chain connects TRBV7-8 to TRBJ2-2; D gene ambiguous. This CDR3 is built from 12 residues. Germline values: CDR1 SGHVS, CDR2 FQNEAQ. Trimming removed 10 bases at V and 6 bases at J, with 12 bases between. The chain's CDR3 is CATKIEAGELFF. The CDR3 DNA is TGTGCCACCAAAATCGAGGCCGGGGAGCTGTTTTTT.

This clonotype has only a few counts. The rearrangement uses TRBV6-5 and TRBJ1-1, with TRBD1 identical over 8 bases. Germline assignment: CDR1 MNHEY and CDR2 SVGAGI. This CDR3 has 17 amino acids. With V trimmed by 4 bases and J by 1 base, 11 bases remained unmatched. The CDR3 nucleotides read TGTGCCAGCAGTTTTTCCAGGGGGCTAAGAGCGAACACTGAAGCTTTCTTT. Its translation: CASSFSRGLRANTEAFF.

The chain combines TRBV11-2 with TRBJ2-7, with 12 nucleotides matching TRBD1. Germline loops: CDR1 SGHAT, CDR2 FQNNGV. The CDR3 is made up of 17 amino acids. Losses at the gene ends were 1 base for V and 2 bases for J; bases not matched to a gene: 6. CDR3 sequence (DNA): TGTGCCAGCAGCTTAGGGACCGGGACAGGGGGCCCCTACGAGCAGTACTTC. As protein: CASSLGTGTGGPYEQYF.

This clonotype showed up many times. The J gene is TRBJ2-3, the V gene TRBV12-3 or TRBV12-4; TRBD2 agrees at 11 bases. V dropped 4 bases and J dropped 2; count of bases not matched to a gene: 2. This CDR3 is 15 amino acids long. CDR3 region: CASSSTSGNTDTQYF. The CDR3 nucleotides read TGTGCCAGCAGTTCGACTAGCGGGAACACAGATACGCAGTATTTT.

The gene calls are TRBV6-2 or TRBV6-3 and TRBJ2-1; possible D gene TRBD1, 6 bases. Looked up from germline, CDR1 is MNHEY and CDR2 is SVGEGT. With 2 bases removed from V and 2 bases from J, the gap between germline ends came to 13 bases. This CDR3 is 16 amino acids long. CDR3 loop: CASSYGTGTAYNEQFF. DNA of the CDR3: TGTGCCAGCAGTTACGGTACAGGGACGGCCTACAATGAGCAGTTCTTC.

This clonotype occurred a few times. This chain joins TRBV20-1 and TRBJ2-1; D is unclear. V was clipped by 3 bases and J by 3 bases, with 12 bases between them. The length of the CDR3 is 14 residues. CDR1 DFQATT and CDR2 SNEGSKA come from the germline V gene (reference sequence). The CDR3, as DNA: TGCAGTGCTAGTCGTCGGGCGGTCTACAATGAGCAGTTCTTC. It translates to CSASRRAVYNEQFF.

The genes are TRBV20-1 and TRBJ1-2; D unclear. Between the trimmed V and J ends, which lost 5 bases and 3 bases, there was a span of 16 bases. Germline-derived CDR1 and CDR2 are DFQATT and SNEGSKA (reference sequence). The CDR3 consists of 14 residues. The CDR3 is CSADDRRYHYGYTF. In nucleotides, the CDR3 is TGCAGTGCTGATGACCGACGGTATCACTATGGCTACACCTTC.

The J gene is TRBJ2-2, the V gene TRBV28; 7 positions agree with TRBD2. The V segment lost 9 bases and the J segment 3 bases; nucleotides outside the gene matches: 7. CDR3 length equals 14 residues. CDR1 MDHEN and CDR2 SYDVKM come from the germline V gene. This CDR3 is CASLGGRHTGELFF. The CDR3 coding sequence is TGTGCCAGTTTGGGCGGGAGACACACCGGGGAGCTGTTTTTT.

V is TRBV4-1 and J is TRBJ2-7, with a weak D call TRBD2 (5 bases). The V gene lost 1 base and the J gene lost 2 bases, with 12 bases spanning the gap. The CDR3 has 15 residues. CDR1 MGHRA and CDR2 YSYEKL come from the germline V gene. The DNA of the CDR3 is TGCGCCAGCAGCCAAGGCGGGTCGAGTACCTACGAGCAGTACTTC. The encoded protein is CASSQGGSSTYEQYF.

The chain has TRBV15 and TRBJ2-7; D call uncertain. Germline CDR1 and CDR2: LNHNV and YYDKDF (reference sequence). The CDR3 is made up of 15 amino acids. The ends were cut back, 1 base at V and 3 bases at J, with 13 bases in the middle. CDR3 coding DNA: TGTGCCACCAGCAGAGGACCAGGTGGAATCTACGAGCAGTACTTC. This sequence encodes CATSRGPGGIYEQYF.

This clonotype has only a few counts. The V call is TRBV5-1, the J call TRBJ2-7; no reliable D call. The CDR3 covers 13 residues. Germline V lookup: CDR1 SGHRS, CDR2 YFSETQ. V lost 4 bases and J lost 1, with 9 bases in between. The CDR3 nucleotides are TGCGCCAGCAGCCTGGACCAGTCCTACGAGCAGTACTTC. Translated, it gives CASSLDQSYEQYF.

The rearrangement uses TRBV7-8 and TRBJ2-7; D unclear. V gave up 1 base and J gave up 3 bases, with 19 bases separating them. The CDR3 length is 17 residues. Germline V gene sequence: CDR1 SGHVS, CDR2 FQNEAQ. The CDR3 reads CASSLVRTVGPSYEQYF. CDR3 in DNA: TGTGCCAGCAGCTTAGTTCGGACGGTAGGACCAAGCTACGAGCAGTACTTC.

This rearrangement joins TRBV20-1 to TRBJ1-4; 7 bases fit TRBD1. V shed 2 bases and J 6 bases; nucleotides not matched to a gene: 9. Germline-derived CDR1 and CDR2 are DFQATT and SNEGSKA (reference sequence). The CDR3 is made up of 15 amino acids. The chain's CDR3 is CSARPPGQSDEKLFF. The CDR3 DNA follows: TGCAGTGCTAGACCCCCGGGACAGTCGGATGAAAAACTGTTTTTT.

Many counts were recorded for this clonotype. The CDR3 nucleotides are TGTGCCAGCAGCCCAGCGGATTCGAACACCGGGGAGCTGTTTTTT. Translated: CASSPADSNTGELFF. The V and J genes are TRBV4-2 and TRBJ2-2; perhaps TRBD2 as D (5 bases). Deletions cut 4 bases from V and 0 bases from J, with 9 bases between. This CDR3 is built from 15 residues. Germline V gives CDR1 LGHNA, CDR2 YNFKEQ.

This rearrangement joins TRBV29-1 to TRBJ1-6, with D perhaps matching TRBD1 (5 bases). Germline loops: CDR1 SQVTM, CDR2 ANQGSEA. Trimming took 6 bases from V and 9 from J, leaving 15 bases between them. This CDR3 comprises 13 residues. The CDR3 nucleotides are TGCAGCGTCAAAGGGGCCCTGGGTTCACCCCTCCACTTT. The encoded protein is CSVKGALGSPLHF.

This clonotype was picked up many times. This rearrangement joins TRBV5-5 to TRBJ2-1; 9 bases match TRBD2. Germline lookup yields CDR1 SGHKS and CDR2 YYEKEE (reference sequence). The CDR3 is made up of 16 amino acids. Germline trimming cut 0 bases from V and 7 bases from J; bases unmatched to any gene: 8. In nucleotides, the CDR3 is TGTGCCAGCAGCTTGGAGGTAGCGGGAGCTATAAATGAGCAGTTCTTC. This translates into CASSLEVAGAINEQFF.